Detailed here is one T cell receptor (beta chain). Its antigen is still unknown. Per-base quality was not reported, and no clone a single base away is much larger than it. The data originate from a study of neoadjuvant anti-PD-1 for oral cavity cancer (dated by TCRdb to about 2021). With respect to the entire study: Patients mostly received three to four biweekly doses of nivolumab at 3 mg/kg before curative-intent surgical resection. For patients who did not progress, a fourth nivolumab dose was given around day 43, followed by definitive surgical resection on days 50-56. Under RECIST 1.1, patients with complete response, partial response or stable disease were classed as responders, and patients with progression were classed as non-responders. A roughly 30% response rate was observed in the parent correlative cohort, in which over 9 patients were included. Broad study findings and their caveats: After neoadjuvant nivolumab, non-responders showed significantly higher T cell clonality (Gini index) in PBMCs than responders did. Higher pretreatment blood TCRbeta clonality and lower post-treatment tumor TCRbeta clonality were correlated with higher pretreatment blood Treg/Th17 ratios. The TCR analyses had only a few patients in each response group, and the authors called for validation in larger cohorts.

What the time point label conveys for this sample: after neoadjuvant nivolumab, at surgical resection. Patients were newly diagnosed with stage II-IVA oral cavity squamous cell carcinoma and had received no prior systemic or radiation treatment. The cohort was made up of patients with locally advanced, HPV-negative oral cavity squamous cell carcinoma. No culture maintenance or expansion was done, as the peripheral blood mononuclear cells went straight to analysis. The samples were obtained from a longitudinal correlative study of a single-arm phase II trial testing neoadjuvant nivolumab in oral cavity squamous cell carcinoma. Genomic DNA-based TCRbeta sequencing was performed on subject-matched pre- and post-treatment PBMCs and tumors from three responders and three non-responders. Peripheral blood mononuclear cells were collected once before nivolumab treatment and again after treatment, at the time of surgery. The Maxwell RSC DNA from Cells kit was used to isolate genomic DNA from PBMCs.

Trimming at the junction amounts to 1 base on V and 5 bases on J, and the germline ends lie 8 bases apart. The CDR3 starts with the cysteine, ends with the phenylalanine, and has 13 residues. The CDR3 DNA has 39 bases and is translated from base 1. CDR1 and CDR2, per the germline V gene (reference sequence), are LNHDA and SQIVND. PBMC libraries used mostly 450 to 500 ng of input genomic DNA for deep sequencing, with six replicates per sample. The immunoSEQ hsTCRbeta kit was used to prepare TCRbeta libraries, following the manufacturer's instructions. The finished libraries were brought together in one pool at approximately 3 nM, which was then read using an Illumina NovaSeq 6000 S4 flow cell. For the original study's pipeline: The immunoSEQ Analyzer was used for raw data preprocessing and quality control. The analysis was restricted to productive rearrangements, with each unique CDR3 amino acid sequence defining a clonotype. Repertoire clonality was estimated as the Gini-Simpson index, which was computed with the R package tcR. Gini indices were compared with Student's t test, and associations with tumor size change were assessed by Pearson correlation. The table was pulled from immuneACCESS by TCRdb, which kept in-frame rearrangements only. Such tables lose some clones; where checked, under half of the loss comes from unresolved V genes, and the rest has no known cause. D and trimming were read from the DNA, whereas the V and J calls and clone size are those reported in that table. The sample table contains approximately 13,000 clones; only one count was recorded for roughly 74% of them. The ten largest clones take up under 3.5% of the sample.

The specimen was PBMCs, collected after nivolumab (anti-PD-1) treatment. The sequence joins TRBV19 to TRBJ2-5, and perhaps TRBD1 as D gene, on 5 matching bases. This clonotype originated in a person between 40 and 79 years old with oral cavity squamous cell carcinoma. For the CDR3, the sequence is CASSIGGRETQYF. The nucleotide sequence is given as TGTGCCAGTAGTATAGGGGGCAGGGAGACCCAGTACTTC. Where the CDR3 stops, the reference TRBV19 and TRBJ2-5 genes take over; the full variable domain is DGGITQSPKYLFRKEGQNVTLSCEQNLNHDAMYWYRQDPGQGLRLIYYSQIVNDFQKGDIAEGYSVSREKKESFPLTVTSAQKNPTAFYLCASSIGGRETQYFGPGTRLLVL.